This entry concerns a single T cell receptor beta chain. What it recognizes is unknown. These data originate in a study of blood T cells in healthy people across ages. Overall study findings and caveats: Changes in expanded clonotypes were possibly confounded, as the CMV status of donors was unknown.

Combining a sample-barcoded 5' primer with a J-beta primer mix, a second PCR ran for roughly 7 to 12 cycles. MiXCR, applied by TCRdb to the 5' RACE reads, yields one record per CDR3 protein. This table has around 800,000 distinct CDR3 sequences, approximately 55% appearing once. CDR1 and CDR2 from the germline V gene are DFQATT and SNEGSKA (reference sequence). Trimming cost V 6 bases and J 9 bases; bases outside gene matches: 5. CDR3 length equals 11 residues. This rearrangement joins TRBV20-1 to TRBJ2-1; the match to TRBD2 covers 7 bases. This TCR was sampled from a man older than 75 in good health. The specimen was blood. CDR3 protein: CSASTSAEQFF. In DNA form, the CDR3 reads TGCAGTGCCAGTACTAGCGCTGAGCAGTTCTTC.